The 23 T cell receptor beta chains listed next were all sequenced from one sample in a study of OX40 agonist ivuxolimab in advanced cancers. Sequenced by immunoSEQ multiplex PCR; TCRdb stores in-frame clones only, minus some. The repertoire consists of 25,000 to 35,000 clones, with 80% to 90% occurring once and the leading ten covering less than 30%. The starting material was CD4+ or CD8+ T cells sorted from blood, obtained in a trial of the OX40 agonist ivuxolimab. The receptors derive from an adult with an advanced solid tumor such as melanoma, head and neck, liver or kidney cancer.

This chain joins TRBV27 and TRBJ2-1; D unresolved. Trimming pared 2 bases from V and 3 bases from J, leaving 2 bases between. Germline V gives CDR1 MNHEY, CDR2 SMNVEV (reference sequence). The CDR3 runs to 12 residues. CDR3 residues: CASSLSYNEQFF. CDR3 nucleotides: TGTGCCAGCAGTTTAAGCTACAATGAGCAGTTCTTC.

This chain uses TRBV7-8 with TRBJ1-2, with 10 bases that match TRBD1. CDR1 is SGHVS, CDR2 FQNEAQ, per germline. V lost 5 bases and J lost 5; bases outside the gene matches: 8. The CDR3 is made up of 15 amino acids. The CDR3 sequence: CASSVRQGAVYGYTF. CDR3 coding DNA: TGTGCCAGCAGCGTTCGACAGGGGGCGGTTTATGGCTACACCTTC.

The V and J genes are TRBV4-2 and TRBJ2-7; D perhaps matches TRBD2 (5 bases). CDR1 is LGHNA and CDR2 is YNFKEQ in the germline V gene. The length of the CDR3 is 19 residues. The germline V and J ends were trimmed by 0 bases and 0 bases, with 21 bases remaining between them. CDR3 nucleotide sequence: TGTGCCAGCAGCCAAGAAGTTGGGAGTGTCGCGTCGAGCTCCTACGAGCAGTACTTC. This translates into CASSQEVGSVASSSYEQYF.

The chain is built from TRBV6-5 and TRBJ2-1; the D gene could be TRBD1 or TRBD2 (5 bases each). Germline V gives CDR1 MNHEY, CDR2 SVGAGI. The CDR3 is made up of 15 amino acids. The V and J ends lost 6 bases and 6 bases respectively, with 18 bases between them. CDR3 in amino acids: CASREGPSSFNEQFF. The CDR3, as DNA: TGTGCCAGCAGAGAGGGACCCTCGAGCTTCAATGAGCAGTTCTTC.

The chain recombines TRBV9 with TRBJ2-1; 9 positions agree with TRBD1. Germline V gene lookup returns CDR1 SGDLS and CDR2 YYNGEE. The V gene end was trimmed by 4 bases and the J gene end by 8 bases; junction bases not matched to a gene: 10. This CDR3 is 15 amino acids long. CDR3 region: CASSYGQGPGDEQFF. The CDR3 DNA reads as TGTGCCAGCAGCTACGGACAGGGGCCCGGCGATGAGCAGTTCTTC.

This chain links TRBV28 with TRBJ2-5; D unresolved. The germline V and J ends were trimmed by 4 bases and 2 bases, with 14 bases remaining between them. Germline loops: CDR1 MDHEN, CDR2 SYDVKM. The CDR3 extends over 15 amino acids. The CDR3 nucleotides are TGTGCCAGCAGTTCCCGTGTAGGTAGTCAAGAGACCCAGTACTTC. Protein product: CASSSRVGSQETQYF.

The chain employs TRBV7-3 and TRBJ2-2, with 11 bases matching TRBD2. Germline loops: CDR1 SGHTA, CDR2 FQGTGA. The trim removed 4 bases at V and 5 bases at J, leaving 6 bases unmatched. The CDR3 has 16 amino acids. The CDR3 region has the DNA TGTGCCAGCAGCTCTACTAGCGGGAGTCGGACCGGGGAGCTGTTTTTT. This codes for CASSSTSGSRTGELFF.

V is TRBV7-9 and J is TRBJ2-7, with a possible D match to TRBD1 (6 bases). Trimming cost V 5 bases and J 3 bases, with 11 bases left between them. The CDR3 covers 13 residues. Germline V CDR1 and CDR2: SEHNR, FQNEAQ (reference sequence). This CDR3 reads CASSPPGDYEQYF. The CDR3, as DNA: TGTGCCAGCAGCCCACCAGGGGACTACGAGCAGTACTTC. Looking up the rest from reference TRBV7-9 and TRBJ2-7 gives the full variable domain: DTGVSQNPRHKITKRGQNVTFRCDPISEHNRLYWYRQTLGQGPEFLTYFQNEAQLEKSRLLSDRFSAERPKGSFSTLEIQRTEQGDSAMYLCASSPPGDYEQYFGPGTRLTVT.

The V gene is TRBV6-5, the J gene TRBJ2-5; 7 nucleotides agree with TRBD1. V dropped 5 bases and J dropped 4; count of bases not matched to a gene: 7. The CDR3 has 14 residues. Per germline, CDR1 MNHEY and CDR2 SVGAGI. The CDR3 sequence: CASSKTGRGETQYF. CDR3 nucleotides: TGTGCCAGCAGTAAGACAGGGCGAGGAGAGACCCAGTACTTC.

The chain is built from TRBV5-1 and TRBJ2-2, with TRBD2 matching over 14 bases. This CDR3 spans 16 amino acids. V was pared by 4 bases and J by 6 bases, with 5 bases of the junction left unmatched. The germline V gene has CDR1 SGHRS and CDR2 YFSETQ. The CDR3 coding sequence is TGCGCCAGCAGCCCCCTGACTAGCGGGGGGGCCGGGGAGCTGTTTTTT. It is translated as CASSPLTSGGAGELFF.

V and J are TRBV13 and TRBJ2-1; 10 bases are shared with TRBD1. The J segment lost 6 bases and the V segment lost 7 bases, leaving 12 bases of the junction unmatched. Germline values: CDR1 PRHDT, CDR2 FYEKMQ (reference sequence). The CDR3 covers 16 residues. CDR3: CASIGSVGTGANEQFF. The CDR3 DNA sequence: TGTGCCAGCATTGGGTCGGTGGGGACAGGGGCCAATGAGCAGTTCTTC.

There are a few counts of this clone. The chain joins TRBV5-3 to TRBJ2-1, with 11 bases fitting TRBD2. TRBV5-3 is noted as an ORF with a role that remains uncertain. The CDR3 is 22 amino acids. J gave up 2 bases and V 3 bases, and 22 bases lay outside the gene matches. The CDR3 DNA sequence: TGTGCCAGAAGCTCCAAGACTACGTGGGTAGCGGGGGGGCCCTTCACCTACAATGAGCAGTTCTTC. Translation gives CARSSKTTWVAGGPFTYNEQFF.

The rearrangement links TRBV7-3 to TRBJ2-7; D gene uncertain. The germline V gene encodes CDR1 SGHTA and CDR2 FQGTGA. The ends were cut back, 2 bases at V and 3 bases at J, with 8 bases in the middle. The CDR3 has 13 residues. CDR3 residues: CASSLFLNYEQYF. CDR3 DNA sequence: TGTGCCAGCAGCTTATTTCTAAACTACGAGCAGTACTTC.

This CDR3 reads CASSKNPGREQYF. The CDR3 DNA reads TGTGCCAGTAGTAAGAATCCTGGAAGGGAGCAGTACTTC. V is TRBV19 and J is TRBJ2-7; D not certain. This CDR3 region has 13 residues. Per germline, CDR1 LNHDA and CDR2 SQIVND (reference sequence). Trimming pared 4 bases from V and 7 bases from J, leaving 14 bases between.

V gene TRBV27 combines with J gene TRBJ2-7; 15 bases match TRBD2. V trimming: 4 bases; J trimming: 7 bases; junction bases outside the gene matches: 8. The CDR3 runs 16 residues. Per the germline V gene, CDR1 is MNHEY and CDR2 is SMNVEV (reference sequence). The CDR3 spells CASSSWTSGRAREQYF. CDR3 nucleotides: TGTGCCAGCAGTTCCTGGACTAGCGGGAGGGCCAGGGAGCAGTACTTC.

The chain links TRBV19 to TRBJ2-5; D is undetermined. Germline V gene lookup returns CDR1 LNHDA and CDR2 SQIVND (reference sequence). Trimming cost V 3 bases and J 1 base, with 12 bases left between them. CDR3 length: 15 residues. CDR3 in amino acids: CASSMGLYRQETQYF. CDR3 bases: TGTGCCAGTAGTATGGGCTTGTACCGCCAAGAGACCCAGTACTTC.

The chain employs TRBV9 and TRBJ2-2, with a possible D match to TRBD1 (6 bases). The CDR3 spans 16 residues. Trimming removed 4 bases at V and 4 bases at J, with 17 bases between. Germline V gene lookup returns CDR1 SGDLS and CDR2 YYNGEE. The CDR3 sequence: CASSPQGRVTTGELFF. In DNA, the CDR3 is TGTGCCAGCAGCCCACAGGGCAGGGTAACCACCGGGGAGCTGTTTTTT.

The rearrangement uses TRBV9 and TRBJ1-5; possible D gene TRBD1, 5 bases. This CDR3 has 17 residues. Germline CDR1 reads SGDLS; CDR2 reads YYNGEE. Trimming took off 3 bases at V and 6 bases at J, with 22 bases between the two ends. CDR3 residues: CASSAAPGAGLGQPQHF. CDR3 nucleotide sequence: TGTGCCAGCAGCGCAGCCCCGGGAGCAGGGTTAGGTCAGCCCCAGCATTTT.

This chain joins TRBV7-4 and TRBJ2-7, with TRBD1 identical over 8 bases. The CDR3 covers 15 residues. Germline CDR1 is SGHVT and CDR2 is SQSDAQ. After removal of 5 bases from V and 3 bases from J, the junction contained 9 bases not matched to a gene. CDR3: CASSPRQGWFYEQYF. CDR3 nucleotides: TGTGCCAGCAGCCCCCGACAGGGGTGGTTCTACGAGCAGTACTTC.

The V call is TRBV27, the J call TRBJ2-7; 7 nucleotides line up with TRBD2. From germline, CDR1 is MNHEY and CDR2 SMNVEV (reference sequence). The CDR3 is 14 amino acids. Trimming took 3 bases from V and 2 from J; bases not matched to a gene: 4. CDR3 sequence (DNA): TGTGCCAGCAGTTTCGGACTAGGTACCTACGAGCAGTACTTC. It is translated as CASSFGLGTYEQYF.

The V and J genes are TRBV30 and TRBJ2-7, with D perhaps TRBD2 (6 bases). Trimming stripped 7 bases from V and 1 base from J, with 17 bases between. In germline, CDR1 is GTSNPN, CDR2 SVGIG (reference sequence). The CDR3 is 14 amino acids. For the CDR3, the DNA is TGTGCCTCAATCCCAAAGCGGGTATCCTACGAGCAGTACTTC. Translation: CASIPKRVSYEQYF.

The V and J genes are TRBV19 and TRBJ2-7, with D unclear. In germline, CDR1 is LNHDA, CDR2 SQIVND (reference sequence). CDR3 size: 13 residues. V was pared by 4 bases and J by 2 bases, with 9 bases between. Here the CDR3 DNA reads TGTGCCAGTAGTAAGACGGAGACCTACGAGCAGTACTTC. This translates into CASSKTETYEQYF.

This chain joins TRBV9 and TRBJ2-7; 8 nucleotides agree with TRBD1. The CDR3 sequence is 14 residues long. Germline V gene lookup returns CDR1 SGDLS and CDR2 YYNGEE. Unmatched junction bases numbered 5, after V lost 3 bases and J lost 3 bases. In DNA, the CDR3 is TGTGCCAGCAGCGGGCGACAGGGGCACTACGAGCAGTACTTC. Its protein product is CASSGRQGHYEQYF.